This TCR beta chain was sequenced for a study of blood T cell repertoires in COVID-19. Study overall: T cells, B-cell-depleted T cells, or PBMCs provided the cDNA or gDNA that served as material.

This clone is a singleton in its sample. The CDR3 has 15 amino acids. Germline CDR1 is LGHNA and CDR2 is YNFKEQ. The V end was cut by 0 bases, the J end by 9 bases, with 15 bases between. Under the authors' procedure: Scientists estimated how many nucleated cells there were by amplifying reference gene primers. The assay was immunoSEQ multiplex PCR, and TCRdb's table has in-frame clones only and misses some. The DNA was the basis for D and trimming; V, J and clone size are from that table. The table shows about 80,000 clones, with about 72% occurring only once. Material: peripheral blood. The genes are TRBV4-2 and TRBJ2-1; the D gene is possibly TRBD2 (5 bases). This sequence originates from a man in his sixties or seventies with active or convalescent COVID-19. Here the CDR3 reads CASSQERGPRAEQFF. The CDR3 region has the DNA TGTGCCAGCAGCCAAGAACGGGGTCCTCGGGCTGAGCAGTTCTTC.